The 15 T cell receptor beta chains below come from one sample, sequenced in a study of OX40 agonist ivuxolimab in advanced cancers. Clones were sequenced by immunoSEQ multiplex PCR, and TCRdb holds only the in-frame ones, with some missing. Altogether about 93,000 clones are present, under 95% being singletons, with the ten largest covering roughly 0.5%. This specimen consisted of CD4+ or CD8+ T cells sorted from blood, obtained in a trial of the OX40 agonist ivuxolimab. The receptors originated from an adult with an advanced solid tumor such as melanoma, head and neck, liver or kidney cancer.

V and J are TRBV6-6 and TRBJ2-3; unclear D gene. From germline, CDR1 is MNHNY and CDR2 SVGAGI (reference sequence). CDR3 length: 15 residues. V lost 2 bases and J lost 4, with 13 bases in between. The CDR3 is CASSYILGFADTQYF. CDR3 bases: TGTGCCAGCAGTTACATTTTGGGGTTCGCAGATACGCAGTATTTT.

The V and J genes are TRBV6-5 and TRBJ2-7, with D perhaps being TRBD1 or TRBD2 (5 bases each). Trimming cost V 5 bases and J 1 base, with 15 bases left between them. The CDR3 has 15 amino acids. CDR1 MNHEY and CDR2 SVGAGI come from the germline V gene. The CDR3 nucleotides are TGTGCCAGCAGTGCGAACCGGGACGGTTCCTACGAGCAGTACTTC. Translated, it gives CASSANRDGSYEQYF.

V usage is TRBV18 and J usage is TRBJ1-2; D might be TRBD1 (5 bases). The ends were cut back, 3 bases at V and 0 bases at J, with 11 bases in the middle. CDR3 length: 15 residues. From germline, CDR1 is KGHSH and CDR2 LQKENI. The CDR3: CASSPGTGANYGYTF. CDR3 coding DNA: TGTGCCAGCTCACCGGGGACGGGGGCTAACTATGGCTACACCTTC.

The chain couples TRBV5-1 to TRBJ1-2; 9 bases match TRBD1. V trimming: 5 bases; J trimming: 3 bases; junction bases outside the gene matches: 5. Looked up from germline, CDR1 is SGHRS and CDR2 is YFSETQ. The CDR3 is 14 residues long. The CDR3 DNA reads TGCGCCAGCAGAAACACAGGGGGCTACTATGGCTACACCTTC. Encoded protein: CASRNTGGYYGYTF.

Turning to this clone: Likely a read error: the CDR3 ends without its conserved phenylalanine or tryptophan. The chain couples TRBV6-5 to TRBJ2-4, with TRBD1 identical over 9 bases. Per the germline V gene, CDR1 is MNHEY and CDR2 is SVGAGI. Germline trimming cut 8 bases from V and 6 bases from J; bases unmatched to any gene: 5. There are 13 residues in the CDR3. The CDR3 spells CASGPGQGNIQYL. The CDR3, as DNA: TGTGCCAGCGGCCCGGGACAGGGAAACATTCAGTACCTC.

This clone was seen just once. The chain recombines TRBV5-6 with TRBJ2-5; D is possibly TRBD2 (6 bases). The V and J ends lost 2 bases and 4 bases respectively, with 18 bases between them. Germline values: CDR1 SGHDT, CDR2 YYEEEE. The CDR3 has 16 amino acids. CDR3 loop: CASSLLADSVGETQYF. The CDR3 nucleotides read TGTGCCAGCAGCTTATTAGCGGATTCAGTAGGAGAGACCCAGTACTTC.

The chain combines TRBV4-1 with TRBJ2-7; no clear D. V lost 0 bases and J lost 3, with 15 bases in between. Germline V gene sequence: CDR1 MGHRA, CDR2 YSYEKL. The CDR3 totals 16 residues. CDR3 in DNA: TGCGCCAGCAGCCAAGATCGTACGCTAGTTCGCTACGAGCAGTACTTC. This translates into CASSQDRTLVRYEQYF.

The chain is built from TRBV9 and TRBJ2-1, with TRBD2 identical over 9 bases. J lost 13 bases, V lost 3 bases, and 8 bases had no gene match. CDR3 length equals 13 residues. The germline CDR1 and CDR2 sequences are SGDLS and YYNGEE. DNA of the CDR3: TGTGCCAGCAGCGGGGGACTAGCAATCGAACAGTTCTTC. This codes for CASSGGLAIEQFF.

CDR3 sequence: CAWTNLMNTGELFF. The DNA of the CDR3 is TGTGCCTGGACTAATCTCATGAACACCGGGGAGCTGTTTTTT. V gene TRBV30 combines with J gene TRBJ2-2; no clear D. Germline lookup yields CDR1 GTSNPN and CDR2 SVGIG (reference sequence). V was clipped by 4 bases and J by 1 base, with 10 bases between them. The CDR3 spans 14 residues.

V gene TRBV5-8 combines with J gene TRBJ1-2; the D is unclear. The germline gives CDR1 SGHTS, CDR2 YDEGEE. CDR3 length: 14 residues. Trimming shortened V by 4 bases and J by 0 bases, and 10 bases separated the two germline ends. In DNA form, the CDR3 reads TGTGCCAGCAGCCCTCGCGGGGCTAACTATGGCTACACCTTC. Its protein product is CASSPRGANYGYTF.

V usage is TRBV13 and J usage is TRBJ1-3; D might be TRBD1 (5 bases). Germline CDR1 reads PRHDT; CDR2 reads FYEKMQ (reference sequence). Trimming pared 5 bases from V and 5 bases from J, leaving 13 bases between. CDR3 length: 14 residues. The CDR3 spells CASSPSGGRNTIYF. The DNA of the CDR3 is TGTGCCAGCAGCCCCTCCGGGGGGAGAAACACCATATATTTT.

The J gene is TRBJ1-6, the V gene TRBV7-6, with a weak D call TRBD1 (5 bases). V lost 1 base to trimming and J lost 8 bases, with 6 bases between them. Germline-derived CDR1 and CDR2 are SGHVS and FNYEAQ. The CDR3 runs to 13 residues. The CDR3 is CASSLGQHSPLHF. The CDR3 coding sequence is TGTGCCAGCAGCTTAGGACAGCATTCACCCCTCCACTTT.

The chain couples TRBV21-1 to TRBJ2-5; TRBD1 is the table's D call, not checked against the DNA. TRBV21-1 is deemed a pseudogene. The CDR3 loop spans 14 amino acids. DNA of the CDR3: TGTGCCAGCAGCAACCCAGGGGACCAAGAGACCCAGTACTTC. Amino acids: CASSNPGDQETQYF.

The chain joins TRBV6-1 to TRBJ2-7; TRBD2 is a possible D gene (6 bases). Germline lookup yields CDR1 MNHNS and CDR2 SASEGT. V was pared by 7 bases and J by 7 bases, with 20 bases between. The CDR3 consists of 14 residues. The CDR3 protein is CASIPRVRSGEQYF. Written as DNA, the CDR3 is TGTGCCAGCATTCCTCGGGTCCGGAGCGGGGAGCAGTACTTC.

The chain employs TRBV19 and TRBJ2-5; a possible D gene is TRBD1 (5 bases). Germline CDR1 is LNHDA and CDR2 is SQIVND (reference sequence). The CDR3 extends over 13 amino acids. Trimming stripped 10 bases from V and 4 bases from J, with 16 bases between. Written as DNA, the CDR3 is TGTGCCATAGGGGCGAGAGTTGGAGAGACCCAGTACTTC. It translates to CAIGARVGETQYF.